These 32 T cell receptor beta chains came from one sample sequenced in a study of regulatory T cells in long-lasting Graves disease. To make TCR beta libraries, researchers used iRepertoire HTBI primers and Arm-PCR of CDR3 regions. TCRdb processed the multiplex PCR reads anew with MiXCR; each CDR3 protein has one entry. The repertoire has over 650,000 distinct CDR3 sequences, around 30% of them found once; the top ten carry about 40%. The time point denotes: persistent/refractory GD, antithyroid drugs over 5 years with positive TRAb. After RNA was extracted from PBMCs, the TCR library was made from it. The specimen was peripheral blood mononuclear cells (PBMCs), collected when the disease was refractory, from a patient treated with antithyroid drugs. These receptors all come from a female donor with Graves disease.

The J gene is TRBJ1-2, the V gene TRBV29-1, with 7 nucleotides matching TRBD1. This CDR3 has 15 amino acids. V shed 4 bases and J 0 bases; nucleotides not matched to a gene: 8. The germline CDR1 and CDR2 sequences are SQVTM and ANQGSEA. The CDR3 spells CSVGAGGVTNYGYTF. The CDR3 DNA reads as TGCAGCGTTGGGGCAGGGGGTGTTACTAACTATGGCTACACCTTC.

The chain employs TRBV12-3 or TRBV12-4 and TRBJ1-4; D not resolved. This CDR3 has 14 amino acids. The V gene lost 1 base and the J gene lost 10 bases, with 13 bases spanning the gap. DNA for the CDR3: TGTGCCAGCAGTTTAGGGGCCGCCAGTGGAAAACTGTTTTTT. Protein product: CASSLGAASGKLFF.

This clonotype was found many times. The V call is TRBV15, the J call TRBJ1-1; a possible D gene is TRBD1 (5 bases). V was trimmed by 2 bases and J by 1 base, leaving 11 bases between them. The germline V gene has CDR1 LNHNV and CDR2 YYDKDF (reference sequence). This CDR3 comprises 15 residues. The CDR3 protein is CATSRPPTGNTEAFF. CDR3 sequence (DNA): TGTGCCACCAGCAGACCTCCAACAGGGAACACTGAAGCTTTCTTT.

There are many counts of this clonotype. The chain's CDR3 is CASSFIRSPLHF. For the CDR3, the DNA is TGTGCCAGCAGTTTCATCCGTTCACCCCTCCACTTT. The rearrangement links TRBV28 to TRBJ1-6; D remains unclear. The germline V and J ends were trimmed by 3 bases and 9 bases, with 6 bases remaining between them. The CDR3 loop spans 12 amino acids. Per germline, CDR1 MDHEN and CDR2 SYDVKM.

This clonotype was seen ten or more times. The rearrangement uses TRBV15 and TRBJ1-3; no clear D gene. Germline values: CDR1 LNHNV, CDR2 YYDKDF (reference sequence). The CDR3 has 18 residues. V was trimmed by 1 base and J by 1 base, leaving 17 bases between them. The CDR3 spells CATSRGPEKGFSGNTIYF. The DNA of the CDR3 is TGTGCCACCAGCAGAGGTCCCGAGAAGGGTTTTTCTGGAAACACCATATATTTT. Together with reference TRBV15 and TRBJ1-3, the CDR3 gives the full variable domain: DAMVIQNPRYQVTQFGKPVTLSCSQTLNHNVMYWYQQKSSQAPKLLFHYYDKDFNNEADTPDNFQSRRPNTSFCFLDIRSPGLGDTAMYLCATSRGPEKGFSGNTIYFGEGSWLTVV.

This clonotype has more than one count but fewer than ten. The chain has TRBV12-5 and TRBJ1-5; possibly TRBD1 for D (6 bases). The CDR3 contains 13 residues. The V gene lost 5 bases and the J gene lost 3 bases, with 8 bases spanning the gap. Germline-derived CDR1 and CDR2 are LGHNT and FRNRAP. In nucleotides, the CDR3 is TGTGCTAGTGGTGGACAGTTCAATCAGCCCCAGCATTTT. Its translation: CASGGQFNQPQHF.

The chain joins TRBV28 to TRBJ2-5; 8 nucleotides match TRBD1. The CDR3 spans 16 residues. The germline CDR1 and CDR2 sequences are MDHEN and SYDVKM. Germline trimming cut 6 bases from V and 1 base from J; bases unmatched to any gene: 10. In DNA form, the CDR3 reads TGTGCCAGCAGCCCGACAGGGGCCCACTTCCAAGAGACCCAGTACTTC. Protein: CASSPTGAHFQETQYF.

This sequence joins TRBV20-1 and TRBJ2-5, with TRBD2 identical over 10 bases. J was trimmed by 2 bases and V by 4 bases; bases with no gene match: 7. The CDR3 extends over 15 amino acids. Germline loops: CDR1 DFQATT, CDR2 SNEGSKA (reference sequence). In DNA form, the CDR3 reads TGCAGTGCTACCACTAGCGGGACGGGGCAAGAGACCCAGTACTTC. Encoded protein: CSATTSGTGQETQYF.

There are a few counts of this clonotype. This chain joins TRBV28 and TRBJ1-2; tentative D call: TRBD1 (6 bases). The V end was cut by 5 bases, the J end by 5 bases, with 12 bases between. The CDR3 runs 13 residues. Germline V gene lookup returns CDR1 MDHEN and CDR2 SYDVKM. CDR3 DNA: TGTGCCAGCAGTGCCCCAGGACAGTATGGCTACACCTTC. It codes for CASSAPGQYGYTF.

The rearrangement uses TRBV6-1 and TRBJ1-4, with 7 bases that match TRBD1. V lost 4 bases to trimming and J lost 12 bases; unmatched junction nucleotides: 5. The CDR3 is 12 amino acids. Per the germline V gene, CDR1 is MNHNS and CDR2 is SASEGT. Written as DNA, the CDR3 is TGTGCCAGCAGTGGGGGCAGGGGGGAACTGTTTTTT. As protein: CASSGGRGELFF.

The chain couples TRBV28 to TRBJ1-5; D remains unclear. The CDR3 has 14 amino acids. Germline-derived CDR1 and CDR2 are MDHEN and SYDVKM. V was trimmed by 4 bases and J by 7 bases, leaving 14 bases between them. The CDR3 DNA reads as TGTGCCAGCAGTTATCAAGTGATTCGCCAGCCCCAGCATTTT. It is translated as CASSYQVIRQPQHF.

The chain uses TRBV15 and TRBJ1-2; 8 bases agree with TRBD1. The germline CDR1 and CDR2 sequences are LNHNV and YYDKDF (reference sequence). This CDR3 is 14 amino acids long. V lost 2 bases, J lost 11 bases, and 10 bases stayed unmatched. This CDR3 reads CATSRTQGGLGYTF. The CDR3 nucleotides read TGTGCCACCAGCAGAACACAGGGGGGCCTGGGGTACACCTTC.

Only a few counts were recorded for this clonotype. The chain has TRBV12-3 or TRBV12-4 and TRBJ1-1, with D possibly TRBD1 on 5 matching bases. V lost 6 bases, J lost 5 bases, and 13 bases lay in between. This CDR3 comprises 13 residues. The CDR3 here is CASRQVGGTEAFF. CDR3 DNA sequence: TGTGCCAGCAGGCAAGTTGGGGGTACTGAAGCTTTCTTT.

On this clonotype itself: The junction and the germline gene differ at one end; a read error may be behind it. The chain joins TRBV29-1 to TRBJ1-2; the D is unclear. This CDR3 contains 13 residues. CDR1 is SQVTM and CDR2 is ANQGSEA in the germline V gene. CDR3 in amino acids: CSVKDGSNYGYTF. The CDR3 nucleotides are TGCAGCGTTAAAGACGGTTCTAACTATGGCTACACCTTC.

This clonotype appeared many times. The chain recombines TRBV28 with TRBJ2-7; TRBD2 is a possible D gene (5 bases). V was pared by 5 bases and J by 4 bases, with 18 bases between. Per the germline V gene, CDR1 is MDHEN and CDR2 is SYDVKM. The CDR3 spans 15 residues. The CDR3 is CASSPPGGLEYEQYF. Written as DNA, the CDR3 is TGTGCCAGCAGTCCCCCCGGCGGGCTCGAGTACGAGCAGTACTTC. Based on the CDR3 plus reference TRBV28 and TRBJ2-7, the full variable domain is DVKVTQSSRYLVKRTGEKVFLECVQDMDHENMFWYRQDPGLGLRLIYFSYDVKMKEKGDIPEGYSVSREKKERFSLILESASTNQTSMYLCASSPPGGLEYEQYFGPGTRLTVT.

V is TRBV7-8 and J is TRBJ1-1; unclear D gene. The CDR3 has 15 amino acids. Germline loops: CDR1 SGHVS, CDR2 FQNEAQ. V lost 5 bases and J lost 4, with 17 bases in between. The CDR3 loop is CASSPLIETRTEAFF. The CDR3 coding sequence is TGTGCCAGCAGCCCTCTCATAGAGACACGCACTGAAGCTTTCTTT.

This clonotype has more than one count but fewer than ten. This chain joins TRBV20-1 and TRBJ1-2; D gene unclear. V lost 0 bases and J lost 7, with 9 bases in between. This CDR3 comprises 12 residues. Germline loops: CDR1 DFQATT, CDR2 SNEGSKA (reference sequence). The CDR3 DNA is TGCAGTGCTAGAGAGGGCGCGGCTGGCTACACCTTC. Translating gives CSAREGAAGYTF.

The V gene is TRBV30, the J gene TRBJ1-1, with no clear D. V lost 0 bases and J lost 8, with 7 bases in between. CDR1 GTSNPN and CDR2 SVGIG come from the germline V gene (reference sequence). The CDR3 covers 11 residues. CDR3 loop: CAWSVLREAFF. The CDR3, as DNA: TGTGCCTGGAGTGTGTTGAGGGAAGCTTTCTTT. Together with reference TRBV30 and TRBJ1-1, the CDR3 gives the full variable domain: SQTIHQWPATLVQPVGSPLSLECTVEGTSNPNLYWYRQAAGRGLQLLFYSVGIGQISSEVPQNLSASRPQDRQFILSSKKLLLSDSGFYLCAWSVLREAFFGQGTRLTVV.

The chain is built from TRBV20-1 and TRBJ2-4, with 9 bases fitting TRBD2. Germline trimming cut 2 bases from V and 1 base from J; bases unmatched to any gene: 12. The CDR3 contains 18 residues. The germline gives CDR1 DFQATT, CDR2 SNEGSKA (reference sequence). The CDR3 reads CSARYPAGGVAAKNIQYF. The CDR3 nucleotides read TGCAGTGCTAGATACCCAGCGGGAGGAGTAGCGGCCAAAAACATTCAGTACTTC.

The CDR3 DNA sequence: TGTGCCAGCAGCTTCTTTGGGGGCCACGAGCAGTACTTC. Its translation: CASSFFGGHEQYF. The V gene is TRBV11-2, the J gene TRBJ2-7, with D tentatively TRBD1 (6 bases). Trimming shortened V by 3 bases and J by 5 bases, and 11 bases separated the two germline ends. The CDR3 extends over 13 amino acids. Germline CDR1 is SGHAT and CDR2 is FQNNGV.

This sequence joins TRBV11-2 and TRBJ2-5; D is ambiguous. CDR1 is SGHAT and CDR2 is FQNNGV in the germline V gene. Trimming cost V 2 bases and J 1 base, with 11 bases left between them. CDR3 length equals 15 residues. Here the CDR3 DNA reads TGTGCCAGCAGCTTAAGCACCCCCCGCCAAGAGACCCAGTACTTC. Its translation is CASSLSTPRQETQYF. Combining the CDR3 with reference TRBV11-2 and TRBJ2-5 gives the whole variable domain EAGVAQSPRYKIIEKRQSVAFWCNPISGHATLYWYQQILGQGPKLLIQFQNNGVVDDSQLPKDRFSAERLKGVDSTLKIQPAKLEDSAVYLCASSLSTPRQETQYFGPGTRLLVL.

CDR3 bases: TGCAGTGCTAGCCCTCCGGCCGGACTTTATGAAGCTTTCTTT. It is translated as CSASPPAGLYEAFF. The J gene is TRBJ1-1, the V gene TRBV20-1; D gene ambiguous. This CDR3 spans 14 amino acids. Germline V CDR1 and CDR2: DFQATT, SNEGSKA (reference sequence). The germline V and J ends were trimmed by 3 bases and 7 bases, with 18 bases remaining between them.

This clonotype was seen ten or more times. The chain recombines TRBV7-9 with TRBJ1-6; possible D gene TRBD1, 6 bases. The CDR3 is made up of 15 amino acids. CDR1 is SEHNR and CDR2 is FQNEAQ in the germline V gene (reference sequence). Deletions cut 1 base from V and 7 bases from J, with 11 bases between. The CDR3 loop is CASSLDFDRNSPLHF. As DNA, the CDR3 is TGTGCCAGCAGCTTAGATTTCGACAGGAATTCACCCCTCCACTTT. The full variable domain, completed using reference TRBV7-9 and TRBJ1-6, is DTGVSQNPRHKITKRGQNVTFRCDPISEHNRLYWYRQTLGQGPEFLTYFQNEAQLEKSRLLSDRFSAERPKGSFSTLEIQRTEQGDSAMYLCASSLDFDRNSPLHFGNGTRLTVT.

This clonotype was picked up a small number of times. J is TRBJ1-1 and V is TRBV19; a possible D gene is TRBD1 (5 bases). This CDR3 is built from 14 residues. The germline V gene encodes CDR1 LNHDA and CDR2 SQIVND (reference sequence). The V and J ends lost 3 bases and 4 bases respectively, with 12 bases between them. The DNA of the CDR3 is TGTGCCAGTAGTATCGTAGTTAGGGGCACTGAAGCTTTCTTT. Translated, it gives CASSIVVRGTEAFF. The complete variable domain, with remaining parts taken from reference TRBV19 and TRBJ1-1, reads DGGITQSPKYLFRKEGQNVTLSCEQNLNHDAMYWYRQDPGQGLRLIYYSQIVNDFQKGDIAEGYSVSREKKESFPLTVTSAQKNPTAFYLCASSIVVRGTEAFFGQGTRLTVV.

This clonotype showed up just a few times. The chain carries TRBV12-3 or TRBV12-4 and TRBJ1-2; D is unclear. Trimming left V 6 bases short and J 0 bases short, with 29 bases between. The CDR3 contains 20 residues. As DNA, the CDR3 is TGTGCCAGCAGGGCCCCGGTTAGGGATCGAGACCGCGGGACTAACTATGGCTACACCTTC. As protein: CASRAPVRDRDRGTNYGYTF.

This clonotype was seen only a few times. The chain couples TRBV7-3 to TRBJ2-5; unclear D gene. The germline V gene encodes CDR1 SGHTA and CDR2 FQGTGA. The ends were cut back, 2 bases at V and 0 bases at J, with 10 bases in the middle. CDR3 length: 15 residues. The CDR3 DNA sequence: TGTGCCAGCAGCTTATTTCGCGGCCACCAAGAGACCCAGTACTTC. It codes for CASSLFRGHQETQYF. Full variable domain (remainder filled in from reference TRBV7-3 and TRBJ2-5): GAGVSQTPSNKVTEKGKYVELRCDPISGHTALYWYRQSLGQGPEFLIYFQGTGAADDSGLPNDRFFAVRPEGSVSTLKIQRTERGDSAVYLCASSLFRGHQETQYFGPGTRLLVL.

This clonotype was seen a few times. The chain is built from TRBV4-2 and TRBJ1-4, with D maybe TRBD1 (5 bases). The CDR3 is made up of 14 amino acids. Germline lookup yields CDR1 LGHNA and CDR2 YNFKEQ. V lost 6 bases, J lost 8 bases, and 16 bases lay in between. The CDR3 sequence is CASSNLDEGEKLFF. The CDR3 coding sequence is TGTGCCAGCAGTAACCTGGACGAGGGGGAAAAACTGTTTTTT.

The V and J genes are TRBV15 and TRBJ2-7; TRBD2 agrees at 9 bases. The germline gives CDR1 LNHNV, CDR2 YYDKDF (reference sequence). With V trimmed by 9 bases and J by 1 base, 10 bases remained unmatched. The CDR3 consists of 15 residues. The chain's CDR3 is CATGLAGDKSYEQYF. As DNA, the CDR3 is TGTGCCACAGGTTTAGCGGGAGATAAGTCCTACGAGCAGTACTTC.

In its sample, this clonotype was seen a few times. The chain combines TRBV25-1 with TRBJ1-1; D is ambiguous. The CDR3 loop spans 13 amino acids. The germline V and J ends were trimmed by 2 bases and 1 base, with 5 bases remaining between them. Germline V gene sequence: CDR1 MGHDK, CDR2 SYGVNS. Here the CDR3 DNA reads TGTGCCAGCAGTGAACATGCGAACACTGAAGCTTTCTTT. Translated: CASSEHANTEAFF. The full variable domain, with the rest looked up from reference TRBV25-1 and TRBJ1-1, is EADIYQTPRYLVIGTGKKITLECSQTMGHDKMYWYQQDPGMELHLIHYSYGVNSTEKGDLSSESTVSRIRTEHFPLTLESARPSHTSQYLCASSEHANTEAFFGQGTRLTVV.

As concerns this clonotype: A clone one base away is much larger, so this may be a read error. V is TRBV12-3 or TRBV12-4 and J is TRBJ1-1, with D possibly being TRBD1 (5 bases). The CDR3 contains 16 residues. CDR3 sequence: CASSSDSGGRGTGAFF. CDR3 bases: TGTGCCAGCAGCTCCGACAGTGGAGGTAGGGGCACTGGAGCTTTCTTT.

The CDR3 DNA sequence: TGTGCCAGCAGTTGGTCACAGGGAGAGGAACAGCCCCAGCATTTT. Protein product: CASSWSQGEEQPQHF. This sequence joins TRBV6-5 and TRBJ1-5, with D possibly TRBD1 on 6 matching bases. The CDR3 length is 15 residues. CDR1 MNHEY and CDR2 SVGAGI come from the germline V gene. Deletions cut 4 bases from V and 7 bases from J, with 17 bases between.

The V gene is TRBV28, the J gene TRBJ1-2, with D maybe TRBD1 (5 bases). The CDR3 has 14 amino acids. Between the trimmed V and J ends, which lost 6 bases and 4 bases, there was a span of 15 bases. Germline V CDR1 and CDR2: MDHEN, SYDVKM. The CDR3 nucleotides read TGTGCCAGCAGCCCTCGGGACGGTTTCTATGGCTACACCTTC. Amino acid sequence: CASSPRDGFYGYTF.